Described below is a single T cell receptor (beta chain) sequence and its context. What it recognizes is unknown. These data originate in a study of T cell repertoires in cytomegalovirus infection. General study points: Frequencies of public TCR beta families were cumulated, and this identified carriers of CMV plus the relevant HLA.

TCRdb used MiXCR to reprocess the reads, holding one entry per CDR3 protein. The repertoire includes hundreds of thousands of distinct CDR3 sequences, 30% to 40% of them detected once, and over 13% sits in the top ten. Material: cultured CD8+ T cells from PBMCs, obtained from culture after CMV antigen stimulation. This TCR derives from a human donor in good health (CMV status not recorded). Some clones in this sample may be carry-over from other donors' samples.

The CDR3 DNA sequence: TGTGCCAGCAGCTTGGCTCAGAGGGCAGGGACTAACTATGGCTACACCTTC. Translating gives CASSLAQRAGTNYGYTF. The chain uses TRBV5-4 and TRBJ1-2; D is possibly TRBD1 (5 bases). The CDR3 totals 17 residues. V lost 0 bases, J lost 0 bases, and 15 bases lay in between. The germline V gene has CDR1 SGHNT and CDR2 YYREEE (reference sequence).